Listed below are T cell receptor beta chains from one sample, sequenced in a study of T-cell reconstitution after alpha-beta-depleted transplantation in children. MiXCR, run by TCRdb on the PCR reads, gives a single entry per CDR3 protein. The data contain roughly 420,000 distinct CDR3 sequences, around 15% of them singletons. The sample consisted of PBMCs, mostly from graft donor cells, taken 360 days after TCRalphabeta/CD19-depleted stem cell transplant. All receptors derive from a boy under three years old who had a stem cell transplant for Wiskott-Aldrich syndrome, so the T cells may come from the graft donor. CDR3s include the opening cysteine and the closing phenylalanine or tryptophan. Fields, in order: D gene, clone size, J gene, V gene, CDR3 DNA, CDR3 protein. D genes are given only for firm matches. Clone size is stated in some rows and not others, as once, few, many or a class when expanded.

NA NA TRBJ2-3 TRBV11-2 TGTGCCAGCAGCGAGCCGGGGGTGCTAGTCGCAGATACGCAGTATTTT CASSEPGVLVADTQYF
NA NA TRBJ2-6 TRBV10-2 TGCGCCAGCAGTGGGGCAGGAACTGGGGCCAACGTCCTGACTTTC CASSGAGTGANVLTF
NA few TRBJ1-6 TRBV5-1 TGCGCCAGCAGAGGACTCTATAATTCACCCCTCCACTTT CASRGLYNSPLHF
NA few TRBJ1-2 TRBV5-1 TGCGCCAGCAGCTTGGACAGGGCGGCTCGGGGGTATGGCTACACCTTC CASSLDRAARGYGYTF
NA many TRBJ2-7 TRBV11-2 TGTGCCAGCAGCTTAGGGACCGTAGACTACGAGCAGTACTTC CASSLGTVDYEQYF
NA many TRBJ2-2 TRBV5-1 TGCGCCAGCAGCTTGGTCGGTCTAGATCCCCTTGTCACCGGGGAGCTGTTTTTT CASSLVGLDPLVTGELFF
NA few TRBJ2-1 TRBV6-2/TRBV6-3 TGTGCCAGCAGTTACCAGGGCGACAGGACTTCTTACAATGAGCAGTTCTTC CASSYQGDRTSYNEQFF
TRBD2 NA TRBJ2-3 TRBV20-1 TGCAGTGCTAGAGAGACCGGGACTAGCACCTTTACAGATACGCAGTATTTT CSARETGTSTFTDTQYF
NA few TRBJ2-7 TRBV20-1 TGCAGTGCTGCAGGGAAAACCTACGAGCAGTACTTC CSAAGKTYEQYF
NA few TRBJ2-7 TRBV4-3 TGCGCCAGCAGCGCTCAATGGCAAGGCCTCTACGAGCAGTACTTC CASSAQWQGLYEQYF
NA NA TRBJ2-7 TRBV2 TGTGCCAGCAGTGACTTAGGGGCTTACGACGAGCAGTACTTC CASSDLGAYDEQYF
NA few TRBJ2-1 TRBV24-1 TGTGCCACCAGTGATTTATGGCAGGGTGGGAATGAGCAGTTCTTC CATSDLWQGGNEQFF